This T cell receptor (beta chain) was observed in a study of graft-versus-host responses after intestinal transplantation. Study-wide findings and caveats: Recipient marrow showed GvH clones, some seen first in ileum or blood.

Concerning this clone: As yet, its antigen is unknown.

CDR1 is MNHNY and CDR2 is SVGAGI in the germline V gene (reference sequence). Trimming took off 4 bases at V and 5 bases at J, with 12 bases between the two ends. The CDR3 extends over 14 amino acids. TCRdb's table, derived via immunoSEQ multiplex PCR, lists solely in-frame clones and lacks some. The data hold fewer than 45,000 clones, with 90% to 95% observed a single time. The origin of this receptor is a human patient who received an intestinal transplant, so some T cells may come from the graft donor. The chain couples TRBV6-6 to TRBJ1-5; TRBD1 is a possible D gene (6 bases). This specimen consisted of PBMCs, obtained 524 days after transplant. The CDR3 DNA reads TGTGCCAGCAGTTGGGACACAAGGTATCAGCCCCAGCATTTT. This gives the protein CASSWDTRYQPQHF.